These 28 T cell receptor beta chains came from one sample sequenced in a study of blood T cell repertoires in COVID-19 (dated by TCRdb to about 2020). Receptor libraries were prepared by the immunoSEQ multiplex PCR assay. The table was pulled from immuneACCESS by TCRdb, which kept in-frame rearrangements only. Such tables lose some clones; where checked, under half of the loss comes from unresolved V genes, and the rest has no known cause. The sample profile shows approximately 210,000 clones; 80% to 90% of them were found once. 6.5% to 9% of the sample goes to the ten largest clones. Sequences were obtained from peripheral blood. These receptors were taken from a woman between 50 and 59 years old with active or convalescent COVID-19.

This chain links TRBV11-3 with TRBJ2-4, with TRBD1 as a possible D gene (5 bases). With 5 bases removed from V and 3 bases from J, the gap between germline ends came to 11 bases. This CDR3 spans 14 amino acids. Germline lookup yields CDR1 SGHNT and CDR2 YENEEA. The CDR3 nucleotides are TGTGCCAGCAGCCATGACAGCGACAAAAACATTCAGTACTTC. This sequence encodes CASSHDSDKNIQYF.

The rearrangement uses TRBV5-1 and TRBJ2-2; 10 positions match TRBD1. With 5 bases clipped from V and 6 bases from J, the junction kept 10 bases outside the gene matches. CDR1 is SGHRS and CDR2 is YFSETQ in the germline V gene. CDR3 length equals 16 residues. CDR3 residues: CASSPGTGVDSGELFF. CDR3 bases: TGCGCCAGCAGTCCCGGGACAGGGGTCGACTCCGGGGAGCTGTTTTTT.

The CDR3: CASSRFGVNTGELFF. The CDR3 bases are TGTGCCAGCAGCCGATTCGGGGTGAACACCGGGGAGCTGTTTTTT. The V gene is TRBV7-9, the J gene TRBJ2-2; a possible D gene is TRBD2 (5 bases). The V and J ends lost 5 bases and 1 base respectively, with 11 bases between them. The CDR3 runs 15 residues. Germline V gene sequence: CDR1 SEHNR, CDR2 FQNEAQ (reference sequence).

The chain has TRBV7-9 and TRBJ1-4; 8 nucleotides line up with TRBD1. Per germline, CDR1 SEHNR and CDR2 FQNEAQ (reference sequence). The CDR3 loop spans 16 amino acids. Germline trimming cut 5 bases from V and 6 bases from J; bases unmatched to any gene: 11. This CDR3 is CASSPDRGGGDEKLFF. CDR3 nucleotide sequence: TGTGCCAGCAGCCCTGACAGGGGCGGAGGGGATGAAAAACTGTTTTTT.

The chain is built from TRBV28 and TRBJ1-1; 7 nucleotides line up with TRBD1. V shed 6 bases and J 6 bases; nucleotides not matched to a gene: 13. CDR1 is MDHEN, CDR2 SYDVKM, per germline. CDR3 length: 15 residues. CDR3 in amino acids: CASSLPTGKGSEAFF. DNA for the CDR3: TGTGCCAGCAGCCTACCGACAGGGAAAGGTTCTGAAGCTTTCTTT.

This chain uses TRBV2 with TRBJ1-2; TRBD1 might be the D (5 bases). Trimming stripped 6 bases from V and 5 bases from J, with 16 bases between. This CDR3 region has 14 residues. Germline assignment: CDR1 SNHLY and CDR2 FYNNEI. CDR3 sequence: CASSATGTIYGYTF. DNA for the CDR3: TGTGCCAGCAGCGCCACCGGGACTATATATGGCTACACCTTC.

The chain employs TRBV14 and TRBJ1-1; TRBD1 is a possible D gene (5 bases). Germline CDR1 is SGHDN and CDR2 is FVKESK. The length of the CDR3 is 12 residues. Trimming took 1 base from V and 12 from J, leaving 12 bases between them. CDR3 DNA sequence: TGTGCCAGCAGCCAAGTCGCAGGGTGGCCTTTCTTT. Its protein product is CASSQVAGWPFF.

This rearrangement joins TRBV5-1 to TRBJ1-6; 7 nucleotides agree with TRBD1. Trimming took 2 bases from V and 7 from J; bases not matched to a gene: 6. The CDR3 is 15 residues long. Germline V CDR1 and CDR2: SGHRS, YFSETQ. CDR3 nucleotide sequence: TGCGCCAGCAGCTTTGACAGGGTTGTAAATTCACCCCTCCACTTT. This translates into CASSFDRVVNSPLHF.

Worth noting for this clone: In the same sample, other DNA sequences code for this CDR3. This chain connects TRBV28 to TRBJ1-1; D gene uncertain. Trimming removed 4 bases from V and 5 bases from J, with 11 bases in between. CDR3 length: 13 residues. Germline assignment: CDR1 MDHEN and CDR2 SYDVKM. Here the CDR3 DNA reads TGTGCCAGCAGTTCCCCCGGTAGAACTGAAGCTTTCTTT. Amino acids: CASSSPGRTEAFF.

The chain carries TRBV6-5 and TRBJ1-2; D is unclear. The CDR3 length is 15 residues. The ends were cut back, 6 bases at V and 2 bases at J, with 16 bases in the middle. CDR1 is MNHEY and CDR2 is SVGAGI in the germline V gene. The CDR3 region has the DNA TGTGCCAGCAGCCCCCTCGGAGGAGGGAACTATGGCTACACCTTC. Amino acids: CASSPLGGGNYGYTF.

This sequence joins TRBV6-2 or TRBV6-3 and TRBJ2-3; 7 bases are a match to TRBD2. The CDR3 sequence is 14 residues long. Germline V gives CDR1 MNHEY, CDR2 SVGEGT. V shed 4 bases, J shed 6 bases, and the junction held 7 bases outside the gene matches. DNA of the CDR3: TGTGCCAGCAGTTCGGGGAGGGAAAGGGATACGCAGTATTTT. It yields the protein CASSSGRERDTQYF.

The chain is built from TRBV12-3 or TRBV12-4 and TRBJ1-2, with D unclear. Trimming pared 1 base from V and 8 bases from J, leaving 8 bases between. The CDR3 contains 12 residues. The CDR3 reads CASSLGENGYTF. For the CDR3, the DNA is TGTGCCAGCAGTTTAGGTGAGAACGGCTACACCTTC.

This chain links TRBV2 with TRBJ1-5, with D possibly TRBD1 on 6 matching bases. Germline loops: CDR1 SNHLY, CDR2 FYNNEI. This CDR3 spans 13 amino acids. Trimming left V 3 bases short and J 4 bases short, with 7 bases between. This chain's CDR3 is CASSDGQNQPQHF. The CDR3 region has the DNA TGTGCCAGCAGTGACGGACAGAATCAGCCCCAGCATTTT.

CDR3 in DNA: TGCAGTGCTCAACAGGGGAACGAGCAGTACGTC. Its protein is CSAQQGNEQYV. V and J are TRBV20-1 and TRBJ2-7, with 7 positions matching TRBD1. Trimming cost V 5 bases and J 5 bases; bases outside gene matches: 3. Germline values: CDR1 DFQATT, CDR2 SNEGSKA (reference sequence). The CDR3 is made up of 11 amino acids.

As concerns this clone: The sample contains more than one DNA sequence encoding this CDR3. The chain recombines TRBV28 with TRBJ1-2; no definite D call. CDR3 size: 13 residues. V was cut by 5 bases and J by 2 bases, with 9 bases left in between. The germline V gene has CDR1 MDHEN and CDR2 SYDVKM. CDR3 sequence reads: CASSLPQNYGYTF. CDR3 in DNA: TGTGCCAGCAGTCTCCCACAGAACTATGGCTACACCTTC.

This chain uses TRBV10-1 with TRBJ2-3, with 9 bases identical to TRBD1. The trim removed 2 bases at V and 5 bases at J, leaving 11 bases unmatched. This CDR3 is built from 17 residues. Germline assignment: CDR1 WNHNN and CDR2 SYGVQD (reference sequence). The CDR3 nucleotides are TGCGCCAGCAGTGAGGGGCCCTTGGGACAGGGTAGAGATACGCAGTATTTT. Translating gives CASSEGPLGQGRDTQYF.

The chain has TRBV7-3 and TRBJ2-3; 11 bases align to TRBD2. J was trimmed by 4 bases and V by 1 base; bases with no gene match: 4. Germline-derived CDR1 and CDR2 are SGHTA and FQGTGA. CDR3 length: 16 residues. CDR3 coding DNA: TGTGCCAGCAGCTTAAGGCTAGCGGGAGGTCCAGATACGCAGTATTTT. This sequence encodes CASSLRLAGGPDTQYF.

The chain joins TRBV28 to TRBJ2-3, with D perhaps TRBD1 (6 bases). Germline V CDR1 and CDR2: MDHEN, SYDVKM. There are 15 residues in the CDR3. Trimming stripped 5 bases from V and 6 bases from J, with 18 bases between. The CDR3 here is CASSRSGTTHDTQYF. For the CDR3, the DNA is TGTGCCAGCAGTAGATCCGGGACAACCCACGATACGCAGTATTTT.

The genes are TRBV7-3 and TRBJ2-1, with a tentative D call TRBD1 (6 bases). Germline V lookup: CDR1 SGHTA, CDR2 FQGTGA. There are 15 residues in the CDR3. V was clipped by 5 bases and J by 4 bases, with 15 bases between them. In DNA, the CDR3 is TGTGCCAGCAGCAAACAGGGAAATGGTTACAATGAGCAGTTCTTC. This encodes CASSKQGNGYNEQFF.

On this clone: The sample contains more than one DNA sequence encoding this CDR3. This chain links TRBV5-1 with TRBJ1-1; 9 positions agree with TRBD1. CDR1 is SGHRS, CDR2 YFSETQ, per germline. V shed 7 bases, J shed 0 bases, and the junction held 13 bases outside the gene matches. The CDR3 is made up of 17 amino acids. CDR3 amino acids: CASSRSGQGIMNTEAFF. The CDR3 DNA follows: TGCGCCAGCTCCCGGTCCGGACAGGGGATTATGAACACTGAAGCTTTCTTT.

The rearrangement links TRBV19 to TRBJ2-7, with 9 bases lining up with TRBD1. Looked up from germline, CDR1 is LNHDA and CDR2 is SQIVND (reference sequence). Trimming took 6 bases from V and 3 from J; bases not matched to a gene: 6. The CDR3 covers 14 residues. The CDR3: CASSRTGENYEQYF. The CDR3 nucleotides read TGTGCCAGTAGCCGGACAGGGGAAAACTACGAGCAGTACTTC.

The V call is TRBV5-4, the J call TRBJ2-3; 9 positions match TRBD2. This CDR3 is built from 15 residues. The V gene end was trimmed by 6 bases and the J gene end by 7 bases; junction bases not matched to a gene: 12. Germline V lookup: CDR1 SGHNT, CDR2 YYREEE (reference sequence). The CDR3 bases are TGTGCCAGCACCGACCGGGCGGGAGGGGGTTATACGCAGTATTTT. It translates to CASTDRAGGGYTQYF.

This clone is a singleton in its sample. The chain employs TRBV28 and TRBJ1-1, with 7 bases aligning to TRBD1. The CDR3 consists of 16 residues. V gave up 5 bases and J gave up 4 bases; unmatched junction bases: 13. The germline CDR1 and CDR2 sequences are MDHEN and SYDVKM. This CDR3 reads CASSVRGQLKGTEAFF. For the CDR3, the DNA is TGTGCCAGCAGTGTGAGGGGACAGCTAAAAGGCACTGAAGCTTTCTTT.

The V call is TRBV14, the J call TRBJ2-1, with TRBD2 identical over 8 bases. This CDR3 comprises 18 residues. Germline values: CDR1 SGHDN, CDR2 FVKESK. The ends lost 4 bases at V and 2 bases at J; junction bases unmatched: 13. The CDR3 DNA sequence: TGTGCCAGCAGCCCCCTCCCCATAGCGGGGTTGCCCTACAATGAGCAGTTCTTC. Its protein is CASSPLPIAGLPYNEQFF.

The CDR3 DNA follows: TGCGCCAGCAGTTATCTTGCGGGGGGCGAGACAGATACGCAGTATTTT. This encodes CASSYLAGGETDTQYF. The rearrangement joins TRBV10-2 to TRBJ2-3; 8 bases match TRBD2. With V trimmed by 5 bases and J by 3 bases, 10 bases remained unmatched. CDR1 WSHSY and CDR2 SAAADI come from the germline V gene. This CDR3 is built from 16 residues.

CDR3 coding DNA: TGTGCCAGCTCACCGCCTAGCGGGAGGCACACCGGGGAGCTGTTTTTT. It specifies CASSPPSGRHTGELFF. This chain joins TRBV18 and TRBJ2-2; 11 positions agree with TRBD2. CDR3 size: 16 residues. Germline V gene sequence: CDR1 KGHSH, CDR2 LQKENI. J lost 3 bases, V lost 3 bases, and 3 bases had no gene match.

There are many counts of this clone. The V gene is TRBV5-1, the J gene TRBJ2-2; 9 nucleotides align to TRBD1. This CDR3 contains 15 residues. J gave up 4 bases and V 3 bases, and 4 bases lay outside the gene matches. From germline, CDR1 is SGHRS and CDR2 YFSETQ. The CDR3 DNA follows: TGCGCCAGCAGCTGGGGACAGGGCGGCACCGGGGAGCTGTTTTTT. Amino acids: CASSWGQGGTGELFF.

The gene calls are TRBV19 and TRBJ2-7; 8 bases map to TRBD2. This CDR3 is 14 amino acids long. Germline V CDR1 and CDR2: LNHDA, SQIVND (reference sequence). The V gene end was trimmed by 6 bases and the J gene end by 0 bases; junction bases not matched to a gene: 4. The CDR3 loop reads CASRTSANSYEQYF. The CDR3 DNA sequence: TGTGCCAGTAGGACTAGCGCCAACTCCTACGAGCAGTACTTC.